These T cell receptor beta chains were read from a single sample in a study of shared clonotypes between healthy human individuals. Measured with immunoSEQ multiplex PCR; TCRdb has only the in-frame clones, and not every one. The sample has 2,500,000 or so clones; under 95% are singletons. The specimen sequenced was naive CD4+ T cells from PBMCs. All receptors come from a man aged 18 to 30 in good health. Some clones in this sample may be carry-over from other donors' samples. Each CDR3 is given with its conserved first and last residue. The D gene is left open where the match is weak. A clone size is listed for some rows: how often the clone was seen (once, few, many), or a class if it is expanded.

DNA	CDR3	D	J	size	V
TGTGCCAGCAGTGAACGCGGACTGTACCGAGAGACCCAGTACTTC	CASSERGLYRETQYF	-	TRBJ2-5	-	TRBV6-1
TGTGCCAGCAGTGATAGGCAGATATACGAGCAGTACTTC	CASSDRQIYEQYF	-	TRBJ2-7	-	TRBV6-1
TGTGCCAGCCGTCCTGGACAATACTCCTACAATGAGCAGTTCTTC	CASRPGQYSYNEQFF	-	TRBJ2-1	-	TRBV27
TGCAGCGGGTATAGCGGGAGAATGACAGATACGCAGTATTTT	CSGYSGRMTDTQYF	TRBD2	TRBJ2-3	-	TRBV29-1
TGTGCCAGCAGGAGGACTAGCGGAGCTTCCTACGAGCAGTACTTC	CASRRTSGASYEQYF	TRBD2	TRBJ2-7	-	TRBV28
TGTGCCAGCGGGGCCAGGCCTAACTATGGCTACACCTTC	CASGARPNYGYTF	-	TRBJ1-2	-	TRBV28
TGTGCCAGCAGGAGGGACGGGACAGGGGGCAGGAACGAGCAGTACTTC	CASRRDGTGGRNEQYF	TRBD1	TRBJ2-7	-	TRBV27
TGTGCCAGCAGCCGGGACAGGGGGTCATACGAGCAGTACTTC	CASSRDRGSYEQYF	TRBD1	TRBJ2-7	once	TRBV6-1
TGCGCCAGCAGCCAAGACTTGCCGGGGAGGGGGGGACAGCCCCAGCATTTT	CASSQDLPGRGGQPQHF	-	TRBJ1-5	-	TRBV4-1
TGTGCCAGCAGTTACCCCCAGGATGGATACGAGCAGTACTTC	CASSYPQDGYEQYF	-	TRBJ2-7	-	TRBV6-6
TGTGCCATCCGGAGTACCGGGGACAATGAGCAGTTCTTC	CAIRSTGDNEQFF	-	TRBJ2-1	-	TRBV10-3
TGCAGCGGACAGGGCCCCCCAGGTAGCACTGAAGCTTTCTTT	CSGQGPPGSTEAFF	TRBD1	TRBJ1-1	-	TRBV29-1
TGTGCCAGCAGCCAGAATCATCAGCCCCAGCATTTT	CASSQNHQPQHF	-	TRBJ1-5	-	TRBV2
TGTGCCAGCACGCGGGGAACTGAAGCTTTCTTT	CASTRGTEAFF	-	TRBJ1-1	-	TRBV6-5
TGCAGCGTCAATGTCCGTCCCGGGGCGTATTTT	CSVNVRPGAYF	-	TRBJ2-3	-	TRBV29-1
TGTGCCAGCAGCCCCGGACTAGCGGGCGAGCAGTACTTC	CASSPGLAGEQYF	TRBD2	TRBJ2-7	-	TRBV9
TGCGCCAGCAGCCCGGAGGGGACTTGGGGCACCGGGGAGCTGTTTTTT	CASSPEGTWGTGELFF	-	TRBJ2-2	-	TRBV5-1
TGTGCCAGCAGTTCCACAGGGGTGGGAAACACCATATATTTT	CASSSTGVGNTIYF	TRBD1	TRBJ1-3	-	TRBV27
TGTGCCAGCAGCTTAGGGACTCAAACCTACGAGCAGTACTTC	CASSLGTQTYEQYF	-	TRBJ2-7	-	TRBV7-8
TGTGCCAGCAGCCGGACTAGCGGGATTTACAATGAGCAGTTCTTC	CASSRTSGIYNEQFF	TRBD2	TRBJ2-1	-	TRBV7-6
TGTGCCAGCAGTGTCAGGGCGGTCCAGCCCCAGCATTTT	CASSVRAVQPQHF	-	TRBJ1-5	-	TRBV6-1
TGTGCCAGCAGTTACATCCGGGATACGCAGTATTTT	CASSYIRDTQYF	-	TRBJ2-3	-	TRBV2
TGTGCCAGCAGTTACGAAGCGGCAAGCTCCTACGAGCAGTACTTC	CASSYEAASSYEQYF	-	TRBJ2-7	-	TRBV6-6
TGCAGCACCTTAGCGGGAGATTCAGATACGCAGTATTTT	CSTLAGDSDTQYF	TRBD2	TRBJ2-3	-	TRBV29-1
TGTGCCAGCAGCCGGGAGCGTACACCTTTCGATACGCAGTATTTT	CASSRERTPFDTQYF	-	TRBJ2-3	-	TRBV7-9
TGTGCCAGTAGGACAGGTAATCAGCCCCAGCATTTT	CASRTGNQPQHF	-	TRBJ1-5	once	TRBV19
TGTGCCAGCAGACAGGGACTAGCGGGAGGGCCGAAGAAATACGAGCAGTACTTC	CASRQGLAGGPKKYEQYF	TRBD2	TRBJ2-7	once	TRBV7-2
TGTGCCAGCAGCCGACACTTAGCGGGAGCTGCGGATACGCAGTATTTT	CASSRHLAGAADTQYF	TRBD2	TRBJ2-3	-	TRBV4-2
TGCGCCAGCAGCTTGAGCAGGACCGGGGAGCTGTTTTTT	CASSLSRTGELFF	-	TRBJ2-2	-	TRBV5-1
TGTGCCAGCAGCGGGGCATGGGATGAGCAGTTCTTC	CASSGAWDEQFF	-	TRBJ2-1	-	TRBV9
TGCGCCAGCAGCCAACAGATTTCAGGCCCGGGGTTAGCGGGAGTTACCGGGGAGCTGTTTTTT	CASSQQISGPGLAGVTGELFF	TRBD2	TRBJ2-2	once	TRBV4-3
TGTGCCAGCAGCTGGTCCGGGACAGGGGCCTACGAGCAGTACTTC	CASSWSGTGAYEQYF	TRBD1	TRBJ2-7	once	TRBV11-2
TGTGCCAGCAGTTTCCCCCGTAGCGGGAGCGAATACAATGAGCAGTTCTTC	CASSFPRSGSEYNEQFF	TRBD2	TRBJ2-1	-	TRBV28
TGCGCCAGCAGCACTGGACTAACCGGGGAGCTGTTTTTT	CASSTGLTGELFF	-	TRBJ2-2	-	TRBV5-1
TGTGCCACCCGGACCGGGTTGGGCAATCAGCCCCAGCATTTT	CATRTGLGNQPQHF	-	TRBJ1-5	-	TRBV15
TGTGCCAGCTCACCTTTGGGCCAGCTGACGAAAGGGCAGTACTTC	CASSPLGQLTKGQYF	-	TRBJ2-7	-	TRBV18
TGTGCCAGCAGGGAAGGGCTAGCGGGAGCCCTGAACACCGGGGAGCTGTTTTTT	CASREGLAGALNTGELFF	TRBD2	TRBJ2-2	-	TRBV4-2
TGTGCCAGCAGTTTGCCCGAGCTCGATGGCTACACCTTC	CASSLPELDGYTF	-	TRBJ1-2	-	TRBV28
TGTGCCAGCAGCCCAGGCGGGAGTAACAATGAGCAGTTCTTC	CASSPGGSNNEQFF	TRBD2	TRBJ2-1	-	TRBV7-3
TGTGCCAGCAGGGGACTAGCGGCCAATGAGCAGTTCTTC	CASRGLAANEQFF	TRBD2	TRBJ2-1	-	TRBV6-1
TGTGCCAGCAGTTACATTCAAGGAACTGAAGCTTTCTTT	CASSYIQGTEAFF	-	TRBJ1-1	few	TRBV6-5
TGCGCCAGCAGCTTGGGGCTTCCCAGAGCGGATACGCAGTATTTT	CASSLGLPRADTQYF	-	TRBJ2-3	-	TRBV5-1
TGTGCCAGCAGCCAGCCCCTTCTTTCCTACGAGCAGTACTTC	CASSQPLLSYEQYF	-	TRBJ2-7	-	TRBV7-9
TGTGCCAGCTCACCAAACAGGGCCAACACTGAAGCTTTCTTT	CASSPNRANTEAFF	-	TRBJ1-1	-	TRBV18
TGCGCCAGCAGCTTGGTCCCCACTAGCGGATCTTACGAGCAGTACTTC	CASSLVPTSGSYEQYF	TRBD2	TRBJ2-7	-	TRBV5-1
TGTGCCAGCAGAATGACAGGGGGAAACACCATATATTTT	CASRMTGGNTIYF	TRBD1	TRBJ1-3	-	TRBV6-1
TGTGCCAGCAGATCTATGAGGGACTCGAGGGCCGGGGAGCTGTTTTTT	CASRSMRDSRAGELFF	-	TRBJ2-2	-	TRBV4-2
TGTGCCAGCAGGGGGGGGACAGCCTACGAGCAGTACTTC	CASRGGTAYEQYF	-	TRBJ2-7	-	TRBV6-1
TGTGCCAGCAGCTTTACTAGCGGCTCCTACGAGCAGTACTTC	CASSFTSGSYEQYF	TRBD2	TRBJ2-7	once	TRBV5-5
TGTGCCAGCAGTAGAAAGGGAGGCGGTAATATTGGCAATCAGCCCCAGCATTTT	CASSRKGGGNIGNQPQHF	-	TRBJ1-5	-	TRBV2
TGTGCCAGCAGCCCCCGGGTTAGCGGGATTTTAGATACGCAGTATTTT	CASSPRVSGILDTQYF	TRBD2	TRBJ2-3	-	TRBV4-2
TGCGCCAGCAGCTTCCCGGACGGTTCCTACGAGCAGTACTTC	CASSFPDGSYEQYF	-	TRBJ2-7	-	TRBV5-1
TGCAGCGCTCCGCGTGGGACGACTACAGATACGCAGTATTTT	CSAPRGTTTDTQYF	-	TRBJ2-3	-	TRBV29-1
TGTGCCAGCAGTTTATTTTCCGGGTCCTACGAGCAGTACTTC	CASSLFSGSYEQYF	-	TRBJ2-7	-	TRBV27
TGTGCCAGCAGCCGGGGTAGGGGGGCGGGCACCGGGGAGCTGTTTTTT	CASSRGRGAGTGELFF	-	TRBJ2-2	-	TRBV9
TGTGCCAGCCGGGGACGCGAGTGGGGAAACTACGAGCAGTACTTC	CASRGREWGNYEQYF	-	TRBJ2-7	-	TRBV6-6
TGTGCCAGCAGGTCACCTAGCGGGAGGATAAGCGGAGAGCAGTACTTC	CASRSPSGRISGEQYF	TRBD2	TRBJ2-7	-	TRBV6-6
TGTGCCAGCTACATTGGGGGGTATAGCAATCAGCCCCAGCATTTT	CASYIGGYSNQPQHF	-	TRBJ1-5	-	TRBV28